This entry is about one T cell receptor (beta chain). The target antigen is unknown. The V end lost 0 bases, the J end lost 5 bases, and 4 bases lay between the germline ends. The CDR3 has 11 amino acids. In germline, CDR1 is GTSNPN, CDR2 SVGIG (reference sequence). Healthy bone marrow donors made up the donors. This record belongs to a study of cytomegalovirus exposure and HLA in healthy donors. General study points: Across HLA loci, a later analysis found differing TCR association rates, with DRB1 most and HLA-C fewest. With later analysis, a missense DCLRE1C variant became linked to TCR beta V- and J-gene trimming. Altogether, some 170 TCR beta chains were recorded as cytomegalovirus-associated.

The PCR made use of 60 Vbeta and 13 Jbeta primers. Only in-frame clones appear in the TCRdb table, and some are missing; sequencing was by immunoSEQ multiplex PCR. The sample consists of more than 100,000 clones, less than 80% of them appearing once. This chain joins TRBV30 and TRBJ2-5, with D hard to call. The sequence came from a female donor in good health and CMV-seropositive. Sequences were obtained from PBMCs. CDR3 residues: CAWSVGETQYF. The CDR3 coding sequence is TGTGCCTGGAGTGTCGGGGAGACCCAGTACTTC.